This T cell receptor (beta chain) was recorded in a study of T-cell reconstitution after alpha-beta-depleted transplantation in children. This clonotype was seen only a few times. Its specificity is unknown. General study results and limits: Where some patients showed high TCRbeta diversity at day 60, it came from recipient T cells and thymic progenitors that had survived.

V dropped 6 bases and J dropped 4; count of bases not matched to a gene: 5. The CDR3 runs to 13 residues. Germline V gene lookup returns CDR1 MDHEN and CDR2 SYDVKM. Construction of the TCRbeta library involved unique molecular identifiers. Using its own MiXCR run on the PCR reads, TCRdb lists one record per CDR3 protein. The data show 200,000 to 250,000 distinct CDR3 sequences, with roughly 11% seen just once and 28% held by the top ten. V and J are TRBV28 and TRBJ2-7; TRBD2 agrees at 8 bases. The clonotype comes from a child less than two years old with acute myeloid leukemia, due to receive a stem cell transplant. The input for sequencing was PBMCs, taken before TCRalphabeta/CD19-depleted stem cell transplant. The CDR3 sequence: CASRIGGAYEQYF. The DNA for the CDR3 is TGTGCCAGCAGGATCGGGGGGGCGTACGAGCAGTACTTC.